This entry lists 31 T cell receptor beta chains sequenced from one sample in a study of a mutant IDH1 vaccine in newly diagnosed glioma. TCRdb's copy holds only in-frame clones and misses some; the assay was immunoSEQ multiplex PCR. The sample carries over 40,000 clones, approximately 81% recorded once. Stated time point: week 35, safety follow-up. Vaccination used 300 ug of mutant IDH1 20-mer peptide per dose, with topical imiquimod. The antigens these receptors bind are not known. Source: PBMCs, taken from a glioma patient whose treatment included an IDH1 peptide vaccine. Every receptor here comes from a woman between 35 and 50 years old with glioma. Some clones in this sample may be carry-over from other donors' samples.

V usage is TRBV2 and J usage is TRBJ1-4, with 10 bases aligning to TRBD1. CDR1 is SNHLY and CDR2 is FYNNEI in the germline V gene. J lost 5 bases, V lost 8 bases, and 5 bases had no gene match. CDR3 size: 14 residues. The CDR3 DNA is TGTGCCAGCGGGGTGGACAGGGGGAATGAAAAACTGTTTTTT. Its protein is CASGVDRGNEKLFF.

The V call is TRBV28, the J call TRBJ1-2; 9 bases align to TRBD1. Trimming at V came to 4 bases and at J to 8 bases, leaving 11 bases not matched to a gene. CDR1 and CDR2 (germline): MDHEN, SYDVKM. The CDR3 sequence is 15 residues long. The CDR3 sequence: CASSWAGTGSWGYTF. CDR3 DNA: TGTGCCAGCAGTTGGGCCGGGACAGGGTCTTGGGGCTACACCTTC.

By frequency in the sample, this clone is medium-sized (0.01 to 0.1%). This sequence joins TRBV20-1 and TRBJ1-2; D is undetermined. V was clipped by 4 bases and J by 2 bases, with 5 bases between them. CDR1 and CDR2 (germline): DFQATT, SNEGSKA (reference sequence). The CDR3 has 11 residues. The CDR3 DNA reads TGCAGTGCTACGGAAAACTATGGCTACACCTTC. It specifies CSATENYGYTF.

This clone appeared a single time. The chain employs TRBV28 and TRBJ2-7; 7 bases align to TRBD1. J was trimmed by 1 base and V by 10 bases; bases with no gene match: 10. The CDR3 runs to 14 residues. Germline CDR1 and CDR2: MDHEN and SYDVKM. The CDR3 protein is CATLGQRLSYEQYF. The DNA for the CDR3 is TGTGCCACCCTGGGACAGCGTCTTTCCTACGAGCAGTACTTC.

The chain is built from TRBV7-2 and TRBJ1-5; 7 bases align to TRBD1. After removal of 6 bases from V and 1 base from J, the junction contained 6 bases not matched to a gene. CDR1 SGHTA and CDR2 FQGNSA come from the germline V gene. The CDR3 spans 15 residues. This CDR3 is CASSFQGGSNQPQHF. CDR3 in DNA: TGTGCCAGCAGTTTCCAGGGGGGGAGCAATCAGCCCCAGCATTTT.

V gene TRBV6-4 combines with J gene TRBJ2-1; D remains ambiguous. The germline V gene encodes CDR1 MRHNA and CDR2 SNTAGT. The CDR3 runs to 13 residues. V lost 8 bases to trimming and J lost 8 bases, with 16 bases between them. The CDR3 loop is CASSTEDGYEQFF. The CDR3 nucleotides are TGTGCCAGCTCCACAGAAGACGGCTATGAGCAGTTCTTC.

This clone was counted between two and nine times. This rearrangement joins TRBV7-2 to TRBJ2-3, with D possibly being TRBD2 (5 bases). The CDR3 sequence is 13 residues long. Germline V lookup: CDR1 SGHTA, CDR2 FQGNSA. V was pared by 5 bases and J by 8 bases, with 14 bases between. The CDR3 DNA reads TGTGCCAGCAGCCCCCTATTTAGCGTTACGCAGTATTTT. Translation: CASSPLFSVTQYF. Full variable domain (outside the CDR3, taken from reference TRBV7-2 and TRBJ2-3): GAGVSQSPSNKVTEKGKDVELRCDPISGHTALYWYRQSLGQGLEFLIYFQGNSAPDKSGLPSDRFSAERTGGSVSTLTIQRTQQEDSAVYLCASSPLFSVTQYFGPGTRLTVL.

This clone was detected only once. V is TRBV5-8 and J is TRBJ2-7; D is unclear. The V end lost 4 bases, the J end lost 0 bases, and 8 bases lay between the germline ends. Looked up from germline, CDR1 is SGHTS and CDR2 is YDEGEE. The CDR3 spans 13 residues. CDR3: CASSAGSSYEQYF. The CDR3 nucleotides are TGTGCCAGCAGCGCCGGGTCCTCCTACGAGCAGTACTTC.

The rearrangement joins TRBV5-5 to TRBJ1-6; a weak D match, TRBD1 (6 bases). CDR3 length equals 14 residues. The V gene's germline CDR1 is SGHKS and CDR2 YYEKEE (reference sequence). Trimming pared 0 bases from V and 9 bases from J, leaving 10 bases between. The CDR3 DNA sequence: TGTGCCAGCAGCTTGGACAGGGTGGGTTCACCCCTCCACTTT. Translation gives CASSLDRVGSPLHF.

The chain has TRBV9 and TRBJ1-3; D remains ambiguous. The CDR3 has 13 residues. Trimming removed 0 bases at V and 7 bases at J, with 8 bases between. Per the germline V gene, CDR1 is SGDLS and CDR2 is YYNGEE. The DNA of the CDR3 is TGTGCCAGCAGCGTAGGGGAGACTAACACCATATATTTT. It yields the protein CASSVGETNTIYF. Looking up the rest from reference TRBV9 and TRBJ1-3 gives the full variable domain: DSGVTQTPKHLITATGQRVTLRCSPRSGDLSVYWYQQSLDQGLQFLIQYYNGEERAKGNILERFSAQQFPDLHSELNLSSLELGDSALYFCASSVGETNTIYFGEGSWLTVV.

V is TRBV4-3 and J is TRBJ2-7, with D uncertain. Germline CDR1 and CDR2: LGHNA and YSLEER. With 0 bases removed from V and 2 bases from J, the gap between germline ends came to 17 bases. CDR3 length: 17 amino acids. CDR3 nucleotide sequence: TGCGCCAGCAGCCAAGAAAGGGCAGGTCGAGGAGCCTACGAGCAGTACTTC. As protein: CASSQERAGRGAYEQYF.

This clone was counted a single time. J is TRBJ2-1 and V is TRBV9, with D possibly being TRBD1 or TRBD2 (7 bases each). Germline lookup yields CDR1 SGDLS and CDR2 YYNGEE. This CDR3 contains 14 residues. Trimming removed 4 bases from V and 3 bases from J, with 11 bases in between. In DNA form, the CDR3 reads TGTGCCAGCAGCTCAGGGGGGGGCTACAATGAGCAGTTCTTC. Its translation: CASSSGGGYNEQFF.

The chain combines TRBV7-9 with TRBJ2-1; D possibly matches TRBD1 or TRBD2 (5 bases each). Per germline, CDR1 SEHNR and CDR2 FQNEAQ (reference sequence). This CDR3 region has 11 residues. Deletions cut 5 bases from V and 10 bases from J, with 9 bases between. The CDR3 DNA reads as TGTGCCAGCAGCCCGGGGACCGAGCAGTTCTTC. Its protein product is CASSPGTEQFF.

Remarks on this clone: One end of the junction fails to match germline, which may point to a read error. The rearrangement joins TRBV7-7 to TRBJ2-5, with 10 bases that match TRBD2. The CDR3 has 15 residues. Germline V CDR1 and CDR2: SSHAT, FNYEAQ (reference sequence). The CDR3 nucleotides read TGTGCTAGCAGCGCCACTAGCGGGATACAAGAGACCCAGTACTTC. Protein product: CASSATSGIQETQYF.

The chain joins TRBV6-1 to TRBJ1-4; TRBD1 matches 7 bases. Germline trimming cut 6 bases from V and 8 bases from J; bases unmatched to any gene: 9. The CDR3 has 14 residues. Germline V gene sequence: CDR1 MNHNS, CDR2 SASEGT. As DNA, the CDR3 is TGTGCCAGCAGCGCAGGGGGAAAAAGAGAAAAACTGTTTTTT. As protein: CASSAGGKREKLFF.

The rearrangement joins TRBV7-9 to TRBJ2-5; maybe TRBD2 (5 bases). Germline CDR1 and CDR2: SEHNR and FQNEAQ (reference sequence). With 4 bases removed from V and 5 bases from J, the gap between germline ends came to 17 bases. The CDR3 contains 15 residues. The DNA for the CDR3 is TGTGCCAGCAGCTCTTACGGGGATGGCCCGGAGACCCAGTACTTC. Encoded protein: CASSSYGDGPETQYF.

DNA for the CDR3: TGTGCCAGCAGGGTTGGGGGCTACGGGGAGCTGTTTTTT. The encoded protein is CASRVGGYGELFF. This chain uses TRBV6-6 with TRBJ2-2; weak D call: TRBD1 (6 bases). Germline V gene data show CDR1 as MNHNY and CDR2 as SVGAGI (reference sequence). The CDR3 is 13 residues long. V lost 6 bases and J 7 bases, leaving 12 bases between the germline ends.

V gene TRBV29-1 combines with J gene TRBJ2-5; tentatively, D is TRBD1 or TRBD2 (5 bases each). The CDR3 loop spans 13 amino acids. Between the trimmed V and J ends, which lost 7 bases and 1 base, there was a span of 13 bases. Looked up from germline, CDR1 is SQVTM and CDR2 is ANQGSEA. CDR3 residues: CSADGASQETQYF. The CDR3, as DNA: TGCAGCGCCGACGGGGCTAGCCAAGAGACCCAGTACTTC.

The gene calls are TRBV5-4 and TRBJ2-1, with 7 nucleotides matching TRBD2. The CDR3 is made up of 16 amino acids. With 3 bases clipped from V and 2 bases from J, the junction kept 8 bases outside the gene matches. CDR1 is SGHNT, CDR2 YYREEE, per germline (reference sequence). The CDR3 loop reads CASSWVRELPYNEQFF. In DNA, the CDR3 is TGTGCCAGCAGCTGGGTGCGGGAGTTACCCTACAATGAGCAGTTCTTC.

The chain is built from TRBV28 and TRBJ2-5; D may correspond to TRBD1 or TRBD2 (5 bases each). CDR1 MDHEN and CDR2 SYDVKM come from the germline V gene. V shed 6 bases and J shed 5 bases, with 19 bases lying between them. There are 15 residues in the CDR3. The CDR3 DNA reads as TGTGCCAGCAGGGATGGGACCGACTATCGGGAGACCCAGTACTTC. Amino acids: CASRDGTDYRETQYF.

The genes are TRBV6-5 and TRBJ2-7; possible D gene TRBD1, 6 bases. V was trimmed by 2 bases and J by 4 bases, leaving 12 bases between them. Germline CDR1 MNHEY, CDR2 SVGAGI. The CDR3 sequence is 14 residues long. Here the CDR3 reads CASSYVGARYEQYF. CDR3 DNA sequence: TGTGCCAGCAGTTACGTGGGGGCAAGATACGAGCAGTACTTC.

The chain links TRBV30 to TRBJ1-4; 9 bases match TRBD1. The V gene end was trimmed by 4 bases and the J gene end by 7 bases; junction bases not matched to a gene: 7. The CDR3 is 14 residues long. Looked up from germline, CDR1 is GTSNPN and CDR2 is SVGIG (reference sequence). The CDR3 nucleotides read TGTGCCTGGACAGGAGGGACAGGGAGTGAAAAACTGTTTTTT. As protein: CAWTGGTGSEKLFF.

The V call is TRBV7-8, the J call TRBJ1-2; TRBD1 might be the D (5 bases). The CDR3 contains 15 residues. CDR1 and CDR2 from the germline V gene are SGHVS and FQNEAQ. The ends were cut back, 1 base at V and 4 bases at J, with 13 bases in the middle. The DNA of the CDR3 is TGTGCCAGCAGCTTAGGGCAGGGTGGCCTCTATGGCTACACCTTC. It yields the protein CASSLGQGGLYGYTF. Full variable domain (rest looked up from reference TRBV7-8 and TRBJ1-2): GAGVSQSPRYKVAKRGQDVALRCDPISGHVSLFWYQQALGQGPEFLTYFQNEAQLDKSGLPSDRFFAERPEGSVSTLKIQRTQQEDSAVYLCASSLGQGGLYGYTFGSGTRLTVV.

This chain links TRBV4-1 with TRBJ2-7, with unresolved D. V was clipped by 3 bases and J by 2 bases, with 14 bases between them. The germline V gene has CDR1 MGHRA and CDR2 YSYEKL. The CDR3 covers 15 residues. The CDR3 here is CASSHSTGIPYEQYF. CDR3 sequence (DNA): TGCGCCAGCAGCCATTCTACGGGCATTCCCTACGAGCAGTACTTC.

This clone has a handful of counts. The rearrangement joins TRBV20-1 to TRBJ2-3; no firm D call. Germline V lookup: CDR1 DFQATT, CDR2 SNEGSKA (reference sequence). The CDR3 runs to 10 residues. Trimming stripped 6 bases from V and 4 bases from J, with 5 bases between. The CDR3 protein is CSAWADTQYF. The DNA of the CDR3 is TGCAGTGCATGGGCAGATACGCAGTATTTT.

The chain links TRBV6-1 to TRBJ2-7; D not resolved. The CDR3 contains 15 residues. Germline V gene lookup returns CDR1 MNHNS and CDR2 SASEGT. V lost 7 bases and J 0 bases, leaving 16 bases between the germline ends. For the CDR3, the DNA is TGTGCCAGCAACCGTAAAGTCTCAAGCTCCTACGAGCAGTACTTC. Translation gives CASNRKVSSSYEQYF.

The chain uses TRBV9 and TRBJ1-5; 7 positions agree with TRBD1. The ends lost 4 bases at V and 10 bases at J; junction bases unmatched: 14. CDR1 and CDR2 (germline): SGDLS, YYNGEE. The CDR3 has 15 amino acids. In nucleotides, the CDR3 is TGTGCCAGCAGCTCCGGAGGGGGCGGTAGCGGTCCCCAGCATTTT. This gives the protein CASSSGGGGSGPQHF.

The chain combines TRBV9 with TRBJ2-7, with D perhaps TRBD1 (5 bases). V was cut by 4 bases and J by 0 bases, with 8 bases left in between. The CDR3 runs 13 residues. Germline V gene lookup returns CDR1 SGDLS and CDR2 YYNGEE. This chain's CDR3 is CASSQGRSYEQYF. The CDR3 DNA sequence: TGTGCCAGCAGCCAGGGCCGCTCCTACGAGCAGTACTTC. Variable domain in full (rest from reference TRBV9 and TRBJ2-7): DSGVTQTPKHLITATGQRVTLRCSPRSGDLSVYWYQQSLDQGLQFLIQYYNGEERAKGNILERFSAQQFPDLHSELNLSSLELGDSALYFCASSQGRSYEQYFGPGTRLTVT.

The rearrangement links TRBV19 to TRBJ2-1; 7 nucleotides align to TRBD2. CDR1 and CDR2 from the germline V gene are LNHDA and SQIVND (reference sequence). The CDR3 is 17 amino acids. V gave up 4 bases and J gave up 3 bases; unmatched junction bases: 12. CDR3 region: CASSKVSRTRGYNEQFF. CDR3 DNA sequence: TGTGCCAGTAGTAAGGTTTCGAGGACTAGGGGCTACAATGAGCAGTTCTTC.

V and J are TRBV9 and TRBJ2-4; TRBD1 matches at 8 bases. Germline loops: CDR1 SGDLS, CDR2 YYNGEE. The CDR3 has 18 amino acids. J lost 1 base, V lost 0 bases, and 9 bases had no gene match. DNA for the CDR3: TGTGCCAGCAGCGTAGAGGTCGGACAGGGCGCGGCCAAAAACATTCAGTACTTC. Amino acid sequence: CASSVEVGQGAAKNIQYF.

The rearrangement links TRBV9 to TRBJ2-7; TRBD2 aligns across 9 bases. The CDR3 runs to 16 residues. Germline V gene lookup returns CDR1 SGDLS and CDR2 YYNGEE. The ends lost 0 bases at V and 2 bases at J; junction bases unmatched: 6. CDR3 protein: CASSVGPAGGTYEQYF. The CDR3 bases are TGTGCCAGCAGCGTAGGCCCAGCGGGAGGTACCTACGAGCAGTACTTC.